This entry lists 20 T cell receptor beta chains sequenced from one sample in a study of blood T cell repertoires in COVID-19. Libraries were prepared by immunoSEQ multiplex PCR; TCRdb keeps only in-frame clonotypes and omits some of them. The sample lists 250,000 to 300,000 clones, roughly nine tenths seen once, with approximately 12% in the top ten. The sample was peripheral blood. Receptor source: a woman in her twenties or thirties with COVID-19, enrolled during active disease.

Written as DNA, the CDR3 is TGCAGCGCGACGGTATACACCGGGGAGCTGTTTTTT. Protein product: CSATVYTGELFF. The chain recombines TRBV29-1 with TRBJ2-2, with no clear D. V was pared by 7 bases and J by 3 bases, with 9 bases between. There are 12 residues in the CDR3. Germline V gene sequence: CDR1 SQVTM, CDR2 ANQGSEA.

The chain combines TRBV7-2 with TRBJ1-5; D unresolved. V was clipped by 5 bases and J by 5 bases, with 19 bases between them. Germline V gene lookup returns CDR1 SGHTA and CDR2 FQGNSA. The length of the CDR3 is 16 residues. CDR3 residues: CASSLRTGLRDQPQHF. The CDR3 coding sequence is TGTGCCAGCAGCCTCCGGACGGGATTGAGGGATCAGCCCCAGCATTTT.

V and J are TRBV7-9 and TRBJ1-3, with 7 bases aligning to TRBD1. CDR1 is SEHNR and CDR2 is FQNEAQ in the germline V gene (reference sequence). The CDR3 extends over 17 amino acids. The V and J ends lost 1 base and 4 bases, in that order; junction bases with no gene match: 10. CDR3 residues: CASSLGRPGTEGNTIYF. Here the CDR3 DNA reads TGTGCCAGCAGCTTAGGACGGCCCGGGACAGAAGGAAACACCATATATTTT.

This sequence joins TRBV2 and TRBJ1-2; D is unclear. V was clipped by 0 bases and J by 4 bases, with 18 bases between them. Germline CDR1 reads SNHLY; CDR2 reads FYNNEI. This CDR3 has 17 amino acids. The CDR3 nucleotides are TGTGCCAGCAGTGAAGCGCTTCAACCCCTAGTCCGCTATGGCTACACCTTC. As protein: CASSEALQPLVRYGYTF.

The CDR3 DNA follows: TGTGCCAGCAGCCAACTCCGGGGCAATCAGCCCCAGCATTTT. The encoded protein is CASSQLRGNQPQHF. This chain connects TRBV4-2 to TRBJ1-5; D remains ambiguous. This CDR3 has 14 residues. V lost 2 bases and J 2 bases, leaving 7 bases between the germline ends. From germline, CDR1 is LGHNA and CDR2 YNFKEQ.

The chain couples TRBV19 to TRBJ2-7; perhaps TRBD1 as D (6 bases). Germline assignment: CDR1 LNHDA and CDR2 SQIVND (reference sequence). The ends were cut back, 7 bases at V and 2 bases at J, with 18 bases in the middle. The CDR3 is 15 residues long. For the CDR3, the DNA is TGTGCCAGTACCAGAGAAGGGGGAGACCCCTACGAGCAGTACTTC. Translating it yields CASTREGGDPYEQYF. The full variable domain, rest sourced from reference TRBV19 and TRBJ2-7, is DGGITQSPKYLFRKEGQNVTLSCEQNLNHDAMYWYRQDPGQGLRLIYYSQIVNDFQKGDIAEGYSVSREKKESFPLTVTSAQKNPTAFYLCASTREGGDPYEQYFGPGTRLTVT.

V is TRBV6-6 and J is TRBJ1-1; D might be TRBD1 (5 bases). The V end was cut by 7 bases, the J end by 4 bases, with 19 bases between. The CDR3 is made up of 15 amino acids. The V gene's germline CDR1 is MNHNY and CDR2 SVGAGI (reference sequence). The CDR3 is CASISPNQGPTEAFF. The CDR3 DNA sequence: TGTGCCAGCATCTCGCCCAATCAGGGTCCCACTGAAGCTTTCTTT.

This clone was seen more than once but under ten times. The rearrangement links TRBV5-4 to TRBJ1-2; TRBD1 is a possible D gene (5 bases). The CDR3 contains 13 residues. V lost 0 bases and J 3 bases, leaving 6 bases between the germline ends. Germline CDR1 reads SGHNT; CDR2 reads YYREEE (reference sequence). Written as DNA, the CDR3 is TGTGCCAGCAGCTTGGTGGGGCACTATGGCTACACCTTC. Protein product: CASSLVGHYGYTF. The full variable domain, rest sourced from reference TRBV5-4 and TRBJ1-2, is ETGVTQSPTHLIKTRGQQVTLRCSSQSGHNTVSWYQQALGQGPQFIFQYYREEENGRGNFPPRFSGLQFPNYSSELNVNALELDDSALYLCASSLVGHYGYTFGSGTRLTVV.

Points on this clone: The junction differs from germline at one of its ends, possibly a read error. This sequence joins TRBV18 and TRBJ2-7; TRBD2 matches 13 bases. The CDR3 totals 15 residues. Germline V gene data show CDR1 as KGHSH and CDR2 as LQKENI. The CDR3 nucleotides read TGTGCCAGCTCCGCGGGACTAGCGGGGACCTACCAGCAGTACTTC. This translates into CASSAGLAGTYQQYF.

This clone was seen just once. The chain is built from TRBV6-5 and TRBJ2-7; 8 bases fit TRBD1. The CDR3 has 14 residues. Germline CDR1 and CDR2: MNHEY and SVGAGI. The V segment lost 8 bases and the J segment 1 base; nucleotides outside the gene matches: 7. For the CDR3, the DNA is TGTGCCAGCCTAGGACAGGGTAGGTCCTACGAGCAGTACTTC. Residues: CASLGQGRSYEQYF.

CDR3 DNA sequence: TGTGCCAGCAGGGGGAGGGGACAGGGCAACACCGGGGAGCTGTTTTTT. Translating gives CASRGRGQGNTGELFF. The chain carries TRBV6-4 and TRBJ2-2, with TRBD1 matching over 9 bases. The germline V gene has CDR1 MRHNA and CDR2 SNTAGT. Trimming removed 6 bases from V and 2 bases from J; junction bases left unmatched: 7. This CDR3 has 16 amino acids.

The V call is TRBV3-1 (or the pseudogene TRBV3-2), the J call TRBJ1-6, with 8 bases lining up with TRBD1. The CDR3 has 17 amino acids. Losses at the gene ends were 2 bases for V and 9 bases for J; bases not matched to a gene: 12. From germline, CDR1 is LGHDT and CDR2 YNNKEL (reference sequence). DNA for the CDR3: TGTGCCAGCAGCCAACGGTGGGGCAGGGGGCTGGGTTCACCCCTCCACTTT. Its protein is CASSQRWGRGLGSPLHF.

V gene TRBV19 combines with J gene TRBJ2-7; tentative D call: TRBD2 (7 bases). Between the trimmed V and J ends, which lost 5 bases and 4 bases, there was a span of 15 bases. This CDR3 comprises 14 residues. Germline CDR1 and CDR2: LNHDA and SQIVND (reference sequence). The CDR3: CASSDPGGKYEQYF. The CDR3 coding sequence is TGTGCCAGTAGTGATCCGGGGGGCAAATACGAGCAGTACTTC.

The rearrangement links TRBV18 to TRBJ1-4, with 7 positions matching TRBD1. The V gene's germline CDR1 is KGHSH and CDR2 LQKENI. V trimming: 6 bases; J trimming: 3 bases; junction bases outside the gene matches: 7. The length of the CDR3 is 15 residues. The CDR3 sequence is CASSPPDRANEKLFF. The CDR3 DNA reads TGTGCCAGCTCCCCTCCTGACAGGGCTAATGAAAAACTGTTTTTT.

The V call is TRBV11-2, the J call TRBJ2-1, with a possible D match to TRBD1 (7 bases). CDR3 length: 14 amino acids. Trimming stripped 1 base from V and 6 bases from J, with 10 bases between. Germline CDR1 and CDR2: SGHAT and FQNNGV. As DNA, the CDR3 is TGTGCCAGCAGCTTAGCAGGGGGGCTCAATGAGCAGTTCTTC. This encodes CASSLAGGLNEQFF.

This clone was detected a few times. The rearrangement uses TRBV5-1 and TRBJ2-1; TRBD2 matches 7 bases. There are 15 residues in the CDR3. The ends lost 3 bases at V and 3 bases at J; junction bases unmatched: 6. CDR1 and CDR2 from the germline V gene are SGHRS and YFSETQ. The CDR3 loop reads CASSSSGVRYNEQFF. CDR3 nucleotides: TGCGCCAGCAGCTCGAGCGGGGTCCGCTACAATGAGCAGTTCTTC.

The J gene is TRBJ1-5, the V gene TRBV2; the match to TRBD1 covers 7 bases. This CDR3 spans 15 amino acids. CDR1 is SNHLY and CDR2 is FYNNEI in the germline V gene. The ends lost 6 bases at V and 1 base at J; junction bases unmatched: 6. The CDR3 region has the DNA TGTGCCAGCAGGCTCACAGGGGCCAGCAATCAGCCCCAGCATTTT. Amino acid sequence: CASRLTGASNQPQHF.

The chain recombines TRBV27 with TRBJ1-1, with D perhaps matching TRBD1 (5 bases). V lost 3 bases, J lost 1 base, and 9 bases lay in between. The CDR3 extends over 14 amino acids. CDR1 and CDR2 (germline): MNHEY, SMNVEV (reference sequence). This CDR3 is CASSLVRANTEAFF. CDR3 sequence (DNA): TGTGCCAGCAGTTTGGTCAGGGCGAACACTGAAGCTTTCTTT.

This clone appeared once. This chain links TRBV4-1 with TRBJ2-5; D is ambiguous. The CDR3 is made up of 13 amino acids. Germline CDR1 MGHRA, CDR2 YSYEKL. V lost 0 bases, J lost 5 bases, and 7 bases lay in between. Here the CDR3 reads CASSQDSPETQYF. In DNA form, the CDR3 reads TGCGCCAGCAGCCAAGACAGTCCCGAGACCCAGTACTTC.

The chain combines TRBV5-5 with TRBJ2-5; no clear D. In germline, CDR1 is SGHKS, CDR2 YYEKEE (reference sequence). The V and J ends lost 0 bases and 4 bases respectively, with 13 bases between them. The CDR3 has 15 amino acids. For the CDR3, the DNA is TGTGCCAGCAGCTTGGTTACACTGGAGCGAGAGACCCAGTACTTC. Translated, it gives CASSLVTLERETQYF.